This T cell receptor (beta chain) was sequenced in a study of regulatory T cells in long-lasting Graves disease. Regarding time point: persistent/refractory GD, antithyroid drugs over 5 years with positive TRAb. Isolated PBMC RNA provided the starting material for the TCR library. Both iRepertoire HTBI primers and Arm-PCR of CDR3 regions were used to build the TCR beta libraries. Using its own MiXCR run on the multiplex PCR reads, TCRdb lists one record per CDR3 protein. The data hold a few hundred thousand distinct CDR3 sequences, with roughly 21% observed a single time. In its sample, this clonotype was seen once. From germline, CDR1 is SGHNT and CDR2 YYREEE (reference sequence). V shed 4 bases, J shed 3 bases, and the junction held 4 bases outside the gene matches. The CDR3 extends over 16 amino acids.

The sample was peripheral blood mononuclear cells (PBMCs), taken when the disease was refractory, from a patient treated with antithyroid drugs. This sequence was found in a female donor with Graves disease. The chain links TRBV5-4 to TRBJ2-2; 12 nucleotides line up with TRBD2. The CDR3 DNA reads TGTGCCAGCAGCGTGACTAGCGGGAGATACACCGGGGAGCTGTTTTTT. Translating it yields CASSVTSGRYTGELFF.